The 21 T cell receptor beta chains given below trace back to one sample, sequenced in a study of shared clonotypes between healthy human individuals. Libraries were prepared by immunoSEQ multiplex PCR; TCRdb keeps only in-frame clonotypes and omits some of them. This table holds millions of clones, roughly 96% found once. The sequencing sample was made of naive CD4+ T cells sorted from blood. Indicated subset: CD45RA+ positively selected. The receptors here all came from a man between 18 and 35 years old in good health.

The CDR3 here is CSVAGGLAGYEQYF. CDR3 DNA: TGCAGCGTTGCGGGGGGACTAGCGGGGTACGAGCAGTACTTC. This rearrangement joins TRBV29-1 to TRBJ2-7, with 13 positions matching TRBD2. The V and J ends lost 4 bases and 4 bases, in that order; junction bases with no gene match: 4. Germline lookup yields CDR1 SQVTM and CDR2 ANQGSEA. The CDR3 is 14 amino acids.

The rearrangement links TRBV5-1 to TRBJ2-3; the D is unclear. The CDR3 contains 16 residues. V lost 0 bases to trimming and J lost 2 bases, with 13 bases between them. The germline CDR1 and CDR2 sequences are SGHRS and YFSETQ. The CDR3: CASSLGPGFDTDTQYF. CDR3 coding DNA: TGCGCCAGCAGCTTGGGGCCCGGGTTCGACACAGATACGCAGTATTTT.

This chain joins TRBV7-9 and TRBJ2-3, with 7 positions matching TRBD2. With 5 bases clipped from V and 1 base from J, the junction kept 6 bases outside the gene matches. This CDR3 is built from 15 residues. Germline CDR1 SEHNR, CDR2 FQNEAQ (reference sequence). The CDR3 DNA is TGTGCCAGCAGCGACTCTAGCGGACGCACAGATACGCAGTATTTT. Protein: CASSDSSGRTDTQYF.

The V gene is TRBV27, the J gene TRBJ2-3; 7 nucleotides line up with TRBD2. From germline, CDR1 is MNHEY and CDR2 SMNVEV (reference sequence). V was clipped by 4 bases and J by 4 bases; unmatched bases: 11. The CDR3 extends over 16 amino acids. The CDR3 protein is CASSSLGDGGADTQYF. The DNA of the CDR3 is TGTGCCAGCAGTTCCCTCGGCGATGGGGGGGCAGATACGCAGTATTTT.

Comment on this clone: In the same sample, other DNA sequences code for this CDR3. J is TRBJ1-1 and V is TRBV18; possible D gene TRBD1, 5 bases. The CDR3 is made up of 14 amino acids. Germline V gene sequence: CDR1 KGHSH, CDR2 LQKENI. V gave up 3 bases and J gave up 0 bases, with 8 bases separating them. CDR3 protein: CASSPTVMNTEAFF. The CDR3 DNA is TGTGCCAGCTCACCGACAGTTATGAACACTGAAGCTTTCTTT. The whole variable domain, filled in from reference TRBV18 and TRBJ1-1, reads NAGVMQNPRHLVRRRGQEARLRCSPMKGHSHVYWYRQLPEEGLKFMVYLQKENIIDESGMPKERFSAEFPKEGPSILRIQQVVRGDSAAYFCASSPTVMNTEAFFGQGTRLTVV.

This chain uses TRBV5-6 with TRBJ1-1; 9 bases agree with TRBD1. This CDR3 is built from 12 residues. J gave up 11 bases and V 1 base, and 3 bases lay outside the gene matches. Germline V gives CDR1 SGHDT, CDR2 YYEEEE. The CDR3 sequence is CASSLLTGGAFF. CDR3 DNA sequence: TGTGCCAGCAGCTTGTTGACAGGGGGTGCTTTCTTT. Filled out from reference TRBV5-6 and TRBJ1-1, the complete variable domain reads DAGVTQSPTHLIKTRGQQVTLRCSPKSGHDTVSWYQQALGQGPQFIFQYYEEEERQRGNFPDRFSGHQFPNYSSELNVNALLLGDSALYLCASSLLTGGAFFGQGTRLTVV.

This clone was seen a single time. The chain couples TRBV4-1 to TRBJ2-7, with 7 bases aligning to TRBD2. The CDR3 spans 15 residues. Trimming cost V 1 base and J 3 bases; bases outside gene matches: 6. Germline CDR1 and CDR2: MGHRA and YSYEKL. Here the CDR3 DNA reads TGCGCCAGCAGCCAAGGGGGGGGACTTATCTACGAGCAGTACTTC. Amino acid sequence: CASSQGGGLIYEQYF.

V and J are TRBV19 and TRBJ2-7; 10 bases line up with TRBD2. J lost 2 bases, V lost 3 bases, and 7 bases had no gene match. CDR1 LNHDA and CDR2 SQIVND come from the germline V gene (reference sequence). This CDR3 is 16 amino acids long. In nucleotides, the CDR3 is TGTGCCAGTAGTATGGATGGACTAGCGGAGACCTACGAGCAGTACTTC. Translated: CASSMDGLAETYEQYF.

The chain uses TRBV6-5 and TRBJ1-4; perhaps TRBD1 as D (6 bases). The germline V gene encodes CDR1 MNHEY and CDR2 SVGAGI. V was trimmed by 2 bases and J by 3 bases, leaving 10 bases between them. The CDR3 consists of 15 residues. CDR3 amino acids: CASSYDGTPNEKLFF. The CDR3 DNA reads as TGTGCCAGCAGTTACGACGGGACACCTAATGAAAAACTGTTTTTT.

The chain is built from TRBV5-6 and TRBJ1-4, with D perhaps TRBD1 (6 bases). From germline, CDR1 is SGHDT and CDR2 YYEEEE. CDR3 size: 17 residues. Deletions cut 0 bases from V and 4 bases from J, with 16 bases between. The CDR3 DNA reads as TGTGCCAGCAGCTTGGGCTCCAGGGGATTGGATAATGAAAAACTGTTTTTT. Protein sequence: CASSLGSRGLDNEKLFF.

Note on this clone: This specimen includes other DNA sequences encoding the same CDR3. This sequence joins TRBV10-3 and TRBJ2-7; a weak D match, TRBD1 (5 bases). Germline CDR1 is ENHRY and CDR2 is SYGVKD. The CDR3 is 11 amino acids. V dropped 4 bases and J dropped 6 bases, with 7 bases sitting between them. The CDR3 sequence is CAISGGGEQYF. DNA for the CDR3: TGTGCCATCAGTGGGGGCGGCGAGCAGTACTTC.

The chain uses TRBV6-5 and TRBJ1-6; D unresolved. The CDR3 extends over 12 amino acids. The ends were cut back, 7 bases at V and 7 bases at J, with 8 bases in the middle. Looked up from germline, CDR1 is MNHEY and CDR2 is SVGAGI. CDR3 sequence reads: CASKRGNSPLHF. CDR3 sequence (DNA): TGTGCCAGCAAGAGAGGAAATTCACCCCTCCACTTT.

In this sample, this clone turned up a few times. The chain carries TRBV29-1 and TRBJ2-5, with unresolved D. The germline CDR1 and CDR2 sequences are SQVTM and ANQGSEA. The CDR3 has 12 amino acids. Trimming took 5 bases from V and 6 from J, leaving 13 bases between them. The CDR3 DNA follows: TGCAGCGTTTTTTCCGGTGATAAGACCCAGTACTTC. This translates into CSVFSGDKTQYF. Using reference TRBV29-1 and TRBJ2-5 for the parts outside the CDR3, the full variable domain is SAVISQKPSRDICQRGTSLTIQCQVDSQVTMMFWYRQQPGQSLTLIATANQGSEATYESGFVIDKFPISRPNLTFSTLTVSNMSPEDSSIYLCSVFSGDKTQYFGPGTRLLVL.

J is TRBJ1-6 and V is TRBV10-3, with D hard to call. CDR1 is ENHRY and CDR2 is SYGVKD in the germline V gene. The CDR3 loop spans 14 amino acids. V was pared by 1 base and J by 10 bases, with 11 bases between. The CDR3 DNA follows: TGTGCCATCAGTGAGTGGGTCCTAGGGTCACCCCTCCACTTT. It codes for CAISEWVLGSPLHF.

V gene TRBV7-8 combines with J gene TRBJ1-6; TRBD1 might be the D (5 bases). Trimming removed 7 bases from V and 0 bases from J, with 16 bases in between. The CDR3 runs to 17 residues. The germline gives CDR1 SGHVS, CDR2 FQNEAQ. Here the CDR3 reads CASTLGDARSYNSPLHF. The CDR3 nucleotides are TGTGCCAGCACCCTGGGGGACGCCCGCTCCTATAATTCACCCCTCCACTTT.

The CDR3 protein is CASSPYRGYEQFF. CDR3 nucleotides: TGTGCCAGCAGTCCCTACCGGGGGTATGAGCAGTTCTTC. This sequence joins TRBV27 and TRBJ2-1; maybe TRBD2 (6 bases). Looked up from germline, CDR1 is MNHEY and CDR2 is SMNVEV (reference sequence). This CDR3 spans 13 amino acids. Trimming stripped 5 bases from V and 8 bases from J, with 13 bases between.

The chain is built from TRBV6-1 and TRBJ2-7; 9 bases are shared with TRBD2. Trimming removed 4 bases from V and 0 bases from J; junction bases left unmatched: 10. This CDR3 has 17 amino acids. The germline gives CDR1 MNHNS, CDR2 SASEGT. The CDR3 region has the DNA TGTGCCAGCAGTGGGGGAGGACTAGCGCAAAGCTCCTACGAGCAGTACTTC. The encoded protein is CASSGGGLAQSSYEQYF.

V usage is TRBV27 and J usage is TRBJ1-3; no definite D call. CDR3 length equals 17 residues. V was shortened by 1 base and J by 0 bases, with 13 bases between the two germline ends. CDR1 MNHEY and CDR2 SMNVEV come from the germline V gene (reference sequence). The DNA for the CDR3 is TGTGCCAGCAGTTTATACCCAGACCTGAGCTCTGGAAACACCATATATTTT. This encodes CASSLYPDLSSGNTIYF.

DNA for the CDR3: TGTGCCAGCAGCTTAGCGGTTTTATACGGGACGAGGGAGACCCAGTACTTC. Protein sequence: CASSLAVLYGTRETQYF. The J gene is TRBJ2-5, the V gene TRBV7-2; D may be TRBD1 or TRBD2 (5 bases each). Germline CDR1 SGHTA, CDR2 FQGNSA. The CDR3 spans 17 residues. Trimming removed 0 bases from V and 5 bases from J, with 19 bases in between.

Notes on this clone: The sample holds other DNA sequences that translate to the same CDR3. V and J are TRBV4-1 and TRBJ1-2, with D unresolved. V was shortened by 0 bases and J by 1 base, with 6 bases between the two germline ends. This CDR3 contains 14 residues. Germline values: CDR1 MGHRA, CDR2 YSYEKL. For the CDR3, the DNA is TGCGCCAGCAGCCAAGATACGGTTAACTATGGCTACACCTTC. Protein product: CASSQDTVNYGYTF.

The V and J genes are TRBV11-2 and TRBJ2-7; tentatively, D is TRBD2 (5 bases). Deletions cut 8 bases from V and 2 bases from J, with 13 bases between. The V gene's germline CDR1 is SGHAT and CDR2 FQNNGV. This CDR3 contains 13 residues. The CDR3 is CASRSVGTYEQYF. As DNA, the CDR3 is TGTGCCAGCCGATCGGTCGGGACCTACGAGCAGTACTTC.